The text below deals with one TCR beta chain. The source of the sample is a study of blood T cell repertoires in COVID-19. Produced via immunoSEQ multiplex PCR; TCRdb's table is partial and in-frame only. The sample carries roughly 250,000 clones, approximately 87% recorded once. V was cut by 2 bases and J by 3 bases, with 10 bases left in between. Germline V gene data show CDR1 as LNHDA and CDR2 as SQIVND (reference sequence). There are 15 residues in the CDR3. The rearrangement links TRBV19 to TRBJ1-4; D perhaps matches TRBD1 (5 bases). The receptor was isolated from a human donor in a cohort sampled during active COVID-19. Sequenced input: peripheral blood. The chain's CDR3 is CASSIPGISNEKLFF. CDR3 coding DNA: TGTGCCAGTAGTATACCAGGGATATCTAATGAAAAACTGTTTTTT.